A single T cell receptor (beta chain) is shown here with its context. Its specificity is unknown. The repertoire was sequenced with immunoSEQ multiplex PCR; TCRdb's copy has only in-frame clones and lacks some. The sample lists under 45,000 clones, roughly 88% occurring once. CDR1 and CDR2 (germline): MNHEY, SVGAGI. The CDR3 has 13 residues. Trimming shortened V by 6 bases and J by 4 bases, and 13 bases separated the two germline ends. The data stem from a study of T cell responses to AZD1222 COVID-19 vaccine. General observations from the study: Donors were largely white British and mainly female; clonal diversity was possibly underestimated. CD4 TCRs covered the whole spike, strongest at regions 160-218 and 743-854.

Sequencing used peripheral blood, obtained 28 days after the second dose of the MenACWY control vaccine. The chain combines TRBV6-5 with TRBJ2-7; possible D gene TRBD2, 6 bases. This clonotype originated in an adult who received the MenACWY meningococcal vaccine as a control. CDR3 in amino acids: CASRVGTSYEQYF. The CDR3 nucleotides are TGTGCCAGCAGAGTCGGGACTTCTTACGAGCAGTACTTC.